The source of this T cell receptor (beta chain) is a study of blood T cell repertoires in COVID-19. On the study more broadly: The origin of the acute and convalescent COVID-19 samples was the United States, Italy and Spain. Sources were T cells, B-cell-depleted T cells, or PBMCs; the material itself was cDNA or gDNA.

In the authors' methods: Using reference gene primer amplification, nucleated cell counts were estimated. Measured with immunoSEQ multiplex PCR; TCRdb has only the in-frame clones, and not every one. Clonal size and the V and J genes are those of that table, whereas D and trimming came from the DNA. The sample yields about 270,000 clones, about 86% seen once. There are a few counts of this clone. The clonotype comes from a woman aged 55-75 years with active or convalescent COVID-19. Sequences were obtained from peripheral blood.

The CDR3 DNA is TGTGCCAGCTCCCCCCGGGACAGGGCGATTTACGAGCAGTACTTC. As protein: CASSPRDRAIYEQYF. The chain combines TRBV18 with TRBJ2-7; 9 positions agree with TRBD1. In germline, CDR1 is KGHSH, CDR2 LQKENI. V lost 6 bases to trimming and J lost 4 bases; unmatched junction nucleotides: 10. The CDR3 contains 15 residues.